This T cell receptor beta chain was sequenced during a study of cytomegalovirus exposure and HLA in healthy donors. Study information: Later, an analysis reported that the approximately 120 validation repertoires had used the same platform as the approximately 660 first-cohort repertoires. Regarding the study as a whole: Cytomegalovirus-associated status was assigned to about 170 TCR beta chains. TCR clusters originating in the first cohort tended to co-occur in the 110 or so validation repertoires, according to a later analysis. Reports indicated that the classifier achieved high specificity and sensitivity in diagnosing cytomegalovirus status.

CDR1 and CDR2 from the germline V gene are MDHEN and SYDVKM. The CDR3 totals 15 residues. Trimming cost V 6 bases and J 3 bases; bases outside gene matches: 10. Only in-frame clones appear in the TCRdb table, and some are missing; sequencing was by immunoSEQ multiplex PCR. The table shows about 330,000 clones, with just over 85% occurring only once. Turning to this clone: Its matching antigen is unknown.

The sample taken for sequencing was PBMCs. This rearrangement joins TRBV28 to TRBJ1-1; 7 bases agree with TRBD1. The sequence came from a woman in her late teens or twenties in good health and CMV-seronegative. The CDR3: CASRGRPTGDTEAFF. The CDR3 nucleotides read TGTGCCAGCAGGGGTCGTCCTACAGGGGACACTGAAGCTTTCTTT.